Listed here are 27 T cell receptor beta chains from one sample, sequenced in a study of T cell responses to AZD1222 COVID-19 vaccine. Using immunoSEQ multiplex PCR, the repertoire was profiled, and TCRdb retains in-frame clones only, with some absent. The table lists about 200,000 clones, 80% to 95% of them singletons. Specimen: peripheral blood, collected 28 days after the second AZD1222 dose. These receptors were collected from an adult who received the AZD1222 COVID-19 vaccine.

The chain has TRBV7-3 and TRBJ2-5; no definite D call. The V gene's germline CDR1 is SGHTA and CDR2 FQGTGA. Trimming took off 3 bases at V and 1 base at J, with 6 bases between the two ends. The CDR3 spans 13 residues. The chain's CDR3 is CASSFTPQETQYF. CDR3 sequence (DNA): TGTGCCAGCAGCTTTACACCCCAAGAGACCCAGTACTTC.

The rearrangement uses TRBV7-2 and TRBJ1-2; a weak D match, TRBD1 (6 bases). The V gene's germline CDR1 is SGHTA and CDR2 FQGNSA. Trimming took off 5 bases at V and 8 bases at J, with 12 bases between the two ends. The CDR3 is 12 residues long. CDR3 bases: TGTGCCAGCAGCCTACAGGGTAACGGCTACACCTTC. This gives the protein CASSLQGNGYTF.

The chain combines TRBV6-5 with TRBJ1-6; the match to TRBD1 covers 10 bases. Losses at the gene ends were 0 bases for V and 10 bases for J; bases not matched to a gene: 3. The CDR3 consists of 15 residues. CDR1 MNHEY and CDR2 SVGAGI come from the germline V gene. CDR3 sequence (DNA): TGTGCCAGCAGTTACTCGGGGACAGGGGTCTCACCCCTCCACTTT. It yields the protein CASSYSGTGVSPLHF.

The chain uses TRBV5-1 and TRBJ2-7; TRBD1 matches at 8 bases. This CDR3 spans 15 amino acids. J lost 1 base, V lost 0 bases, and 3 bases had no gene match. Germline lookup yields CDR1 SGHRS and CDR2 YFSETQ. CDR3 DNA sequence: TGCGCCAGCAGCTTGGGCCAGGGGGCGTCCTACGAGCAGTACTTC. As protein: CASSLGQGASYEQYF.

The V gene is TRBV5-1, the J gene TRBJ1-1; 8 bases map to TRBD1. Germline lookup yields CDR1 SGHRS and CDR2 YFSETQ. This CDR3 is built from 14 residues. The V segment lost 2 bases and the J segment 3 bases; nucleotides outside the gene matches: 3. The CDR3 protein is CASSFLDRDTEAFF. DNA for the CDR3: TGCGCCAGCAGCTTCCTGGACAGGGACACTGAAGCTTTCTTT.

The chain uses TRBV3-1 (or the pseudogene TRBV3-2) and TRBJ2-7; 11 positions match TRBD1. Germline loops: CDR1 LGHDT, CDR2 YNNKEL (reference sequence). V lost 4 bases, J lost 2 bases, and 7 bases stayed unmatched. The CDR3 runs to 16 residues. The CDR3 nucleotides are TGTGCCAGCAGCCGACCGCCGGGACAGGGGGCCTACGAGCAGTACTTC. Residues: CASSRPPGQGAYEQYF.

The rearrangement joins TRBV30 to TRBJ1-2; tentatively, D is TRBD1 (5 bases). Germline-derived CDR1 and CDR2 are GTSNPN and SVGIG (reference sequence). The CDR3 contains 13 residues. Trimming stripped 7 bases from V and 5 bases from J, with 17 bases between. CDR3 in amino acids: CASGSGAGYGYTF. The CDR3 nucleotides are TGTGCCTCGGGGTCCGGGGCAGGATATGGCTACACCTTC.

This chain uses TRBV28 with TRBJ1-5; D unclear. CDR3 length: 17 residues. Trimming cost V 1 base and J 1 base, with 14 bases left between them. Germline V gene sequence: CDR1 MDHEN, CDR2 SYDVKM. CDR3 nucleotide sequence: TGTGCCAGCAGTTTATTACCGGTTTTAATAAGCAATCAGCCCCAGCATTTT. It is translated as CASSLLPVLISNQPQHF.

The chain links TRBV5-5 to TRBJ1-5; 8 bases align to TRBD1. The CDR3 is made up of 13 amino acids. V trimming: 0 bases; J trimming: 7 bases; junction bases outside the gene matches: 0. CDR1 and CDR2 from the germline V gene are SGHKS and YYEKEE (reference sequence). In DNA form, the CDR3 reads TGTGCCAGCAGCTTGGCAGGGGGCCAGCCCCAGCATTTT. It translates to CASSLAGGQPQHF.

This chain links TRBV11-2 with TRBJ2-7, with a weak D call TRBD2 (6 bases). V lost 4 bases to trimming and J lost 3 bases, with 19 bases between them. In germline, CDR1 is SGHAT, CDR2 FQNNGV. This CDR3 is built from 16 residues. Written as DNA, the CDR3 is TGTGCCAGCAGCTCGGCGGCCCGGGGACTGAGCTACGAGCAGTACTTC. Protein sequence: CASSSAARGLSYEQYF.

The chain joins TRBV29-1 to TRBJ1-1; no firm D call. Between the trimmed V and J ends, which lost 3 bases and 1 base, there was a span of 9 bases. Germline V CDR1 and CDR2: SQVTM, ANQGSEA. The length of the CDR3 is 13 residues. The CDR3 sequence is CSVEPPGNTEAFF. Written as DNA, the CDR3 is TGCAGCGTTGAGCCGCCAGGGAACACTGAAGCTTTCTTT.

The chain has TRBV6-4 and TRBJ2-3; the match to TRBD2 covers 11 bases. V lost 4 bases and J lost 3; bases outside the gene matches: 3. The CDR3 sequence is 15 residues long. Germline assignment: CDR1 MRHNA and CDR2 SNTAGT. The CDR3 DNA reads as TGTGCCAGCAGTGCGACTAGCGGGGTGACAGATACGCAGTATTTT. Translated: CASSATSGVTDTQYF.

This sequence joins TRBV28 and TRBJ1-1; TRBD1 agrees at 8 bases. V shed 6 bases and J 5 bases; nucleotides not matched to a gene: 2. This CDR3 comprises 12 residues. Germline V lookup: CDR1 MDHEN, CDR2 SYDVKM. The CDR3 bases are TGTGCCAGCAGCAGGGGGCGGACTGAAGCTTTCTTT. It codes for CASSRGRTEAFF.

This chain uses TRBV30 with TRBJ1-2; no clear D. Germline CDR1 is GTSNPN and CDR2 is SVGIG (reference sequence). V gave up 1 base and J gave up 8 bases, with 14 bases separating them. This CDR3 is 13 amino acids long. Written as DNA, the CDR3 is TGTGCCTGGAGTGCCATACGGACTTTGGGCTACACCTTC. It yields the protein CAWSAIRTLGYTF. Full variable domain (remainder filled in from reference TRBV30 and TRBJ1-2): SQTIHQWPATLVQPVGSPLSLECTVEGTSNPNLYWYRQAAGRGLQLLFYSVGIGQISSEVPQNLSASRPQDRQFILSSKKLLLSDSGFYLCAWSAIRTLGYTFGSGTRLTVV.

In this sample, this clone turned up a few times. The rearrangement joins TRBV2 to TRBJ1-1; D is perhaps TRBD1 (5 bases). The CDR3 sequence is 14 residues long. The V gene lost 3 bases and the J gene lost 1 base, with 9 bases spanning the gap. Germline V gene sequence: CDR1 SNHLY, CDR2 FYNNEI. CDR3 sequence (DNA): TGTGCCAGCAGTGATTGGACACAGAACACTGAAGCTTTCTTT. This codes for CASSDWTQNTEAFF.

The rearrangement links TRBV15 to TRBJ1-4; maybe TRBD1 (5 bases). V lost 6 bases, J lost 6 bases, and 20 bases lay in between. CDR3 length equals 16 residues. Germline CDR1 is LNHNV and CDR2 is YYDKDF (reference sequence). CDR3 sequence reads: CATSGNRPGGDEKLFF. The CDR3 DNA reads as TGTGCCACCAGTGGGAATCGACCCGGGGGAGATGAAAAACTGTTTTTT.

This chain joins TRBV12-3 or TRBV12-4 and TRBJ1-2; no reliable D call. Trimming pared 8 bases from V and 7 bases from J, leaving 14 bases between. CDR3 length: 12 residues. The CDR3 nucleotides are TGTGCCAGCGGCGACGGATTCGGTGGCTACACCTTC. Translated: CASGDGFGGYTF.

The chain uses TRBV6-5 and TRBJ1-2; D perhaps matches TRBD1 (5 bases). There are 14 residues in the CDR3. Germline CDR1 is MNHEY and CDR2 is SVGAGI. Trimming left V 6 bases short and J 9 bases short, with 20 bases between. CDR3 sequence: CASSARDFKDRYTF. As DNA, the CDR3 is TGTGCCAGCAGCGCAAGGGACTTCAAGGATCGCTACACCTTC.

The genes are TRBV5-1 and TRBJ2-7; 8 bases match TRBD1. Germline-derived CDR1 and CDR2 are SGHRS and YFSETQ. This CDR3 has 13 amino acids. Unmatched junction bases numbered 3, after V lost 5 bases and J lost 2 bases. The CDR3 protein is CASRWDRTYEQYF. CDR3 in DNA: TGCGCCAGCAGATGGGACAGGACCTACGAGCAGTACTTC. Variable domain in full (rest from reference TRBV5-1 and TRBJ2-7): KAGVTQTPRYLIKTRGQQVTLSCSPISGHRSVSWYQQTPGQGLQFLFEYFSETQRNKGNFPGRFSGRQFSNSRSEMNVSTLELGDSALYLCASRWDRTYEQYFGPGTRLTVT.

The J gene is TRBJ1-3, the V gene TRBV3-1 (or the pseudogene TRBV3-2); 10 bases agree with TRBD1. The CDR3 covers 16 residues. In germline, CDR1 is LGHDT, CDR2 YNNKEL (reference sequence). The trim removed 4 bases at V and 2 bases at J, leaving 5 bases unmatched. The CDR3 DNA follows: TGTGCCAGCAGCCTGGGGACAGGGGTGGCTGGAAACACCATATATTTT. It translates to CASSLGTGVAGNTIYF.

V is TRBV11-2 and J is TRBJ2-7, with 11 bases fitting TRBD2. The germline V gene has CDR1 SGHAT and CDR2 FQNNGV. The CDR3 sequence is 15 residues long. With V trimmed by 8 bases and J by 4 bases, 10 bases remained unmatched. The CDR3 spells CASAPGGTSGYEQYF. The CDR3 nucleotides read TGTGCCAGCGCCCCCGGGGGGACTAGCGGTTACGAGCAGTACTTC.

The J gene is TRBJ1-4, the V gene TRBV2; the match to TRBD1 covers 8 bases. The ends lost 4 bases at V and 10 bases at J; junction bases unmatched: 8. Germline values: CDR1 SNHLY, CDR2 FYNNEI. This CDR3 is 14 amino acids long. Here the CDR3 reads CASSGGQGVPKLFF. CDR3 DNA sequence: TGTGCCAGCAGTGGAGGACAGGGAGTCCCAAAACTGTTTTTT.

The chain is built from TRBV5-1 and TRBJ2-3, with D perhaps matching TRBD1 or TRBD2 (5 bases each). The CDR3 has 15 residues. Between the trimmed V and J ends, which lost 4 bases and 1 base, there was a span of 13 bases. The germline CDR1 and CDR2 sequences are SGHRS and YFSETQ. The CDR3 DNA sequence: TGCGCCAGCAGCCCCGGGGACGGGGGCACAGATACGCAGTATTTT. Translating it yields CASSPGDGGTDTQYF. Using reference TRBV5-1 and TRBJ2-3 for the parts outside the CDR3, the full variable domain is KAGVTQTPRYLIKTRGQQVTLSCSPISGHRSVSWYQQTPGQGLQFLFEYFSETQRNKGNFPGRFSGRQFSNSRSEMNVSTLELGDSALYLCASSPGDGGTDTQYFGPGTRLTVL.

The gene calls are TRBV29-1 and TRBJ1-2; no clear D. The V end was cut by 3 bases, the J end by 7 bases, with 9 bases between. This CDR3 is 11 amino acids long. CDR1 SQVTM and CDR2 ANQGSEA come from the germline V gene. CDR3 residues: CSVDSAVGYTF. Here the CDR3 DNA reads TGCAGCGTTGACAGTGCCGTTGGCTACACCTTC. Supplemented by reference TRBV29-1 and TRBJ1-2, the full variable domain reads SAVISQKPSRDICQRGTSLTIQCQVDSQVTMMFWYRQQPGQSLTLIATANQGSEATYESGFVIDKFPISRPNLTFSTLTVSNMSPEDSSIYLCSVDSAVGYTFGSGTRLTVV.

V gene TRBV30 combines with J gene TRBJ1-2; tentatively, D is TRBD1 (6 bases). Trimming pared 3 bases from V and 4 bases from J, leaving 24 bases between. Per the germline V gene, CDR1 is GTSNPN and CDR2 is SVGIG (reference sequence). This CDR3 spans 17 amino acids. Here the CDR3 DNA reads TGTGCCTGGAGAGTGGGTTTTAGGGGGGGACCAGTCTATGGCTACACCTTC. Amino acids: CAWRVGFRGGPVYGYTF.

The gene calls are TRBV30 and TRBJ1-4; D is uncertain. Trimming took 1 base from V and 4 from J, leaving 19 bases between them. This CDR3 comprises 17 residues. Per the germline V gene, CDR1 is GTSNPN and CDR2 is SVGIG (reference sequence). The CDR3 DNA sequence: TGTGCCTGGAGTGGCGGTGAAGCCCAGATTGGTAATGAAAAACTGTTTTTT. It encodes CAWSGGEAQIGNEKLFF.

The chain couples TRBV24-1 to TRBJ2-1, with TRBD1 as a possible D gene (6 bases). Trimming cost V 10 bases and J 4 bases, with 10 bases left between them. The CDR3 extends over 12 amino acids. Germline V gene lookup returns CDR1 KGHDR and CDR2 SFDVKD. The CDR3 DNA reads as TGTGCCACTTTTGGACAGTACAATGAGCAGTTCTTC. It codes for CATFGQYNEQFF.